This T cell receptor (beta chain) derives from a study of cytomegalovirus exposure and HLA in healthy donors. Study results and caveats: In a later analysis, several top co-occurrence clusters appeared linked to parvovirus B19, influenza, CMV and Epstein-Barr virus. A list of roughly 160 TCR beta chains associated with cytomegalovirus was given.

V was trimmed by 7 bases and J by 8 bases, leaving 14 bases between them. The CDR3 is 13 residues long. Germline loops: CDR1 MDHEN, CDR2 SYDVKM. With 60 Vbeta and 13 Jbeta primers, the PCR was carried out. Clones were read by immunoSEQ multiplex PCR, and TCRdb kept only the in-frame ones, dropping some. Here the sample spans some 120,000 clones, around three quarters being singletons. On this clone: Its specificity is not known.

The J gene is TRBJ1-4, the V gene TRBV28; the D gene is possibly TRBD1 (5 bases). The receptor's source is a male donor in good health and CMV-seronegative. The specimen was PBMCs. The CDR3 sequence: CASMGGGWEKLFF. The DNA for the CDR3 is TGTGCCAGCATGGGGGGTGGGTGGGAAAAACTGTTTTTT.